The TCR beta chain described here comes from a study of T cell responses to AZD1222 COVID-19 vaccine. Study conclusions and caveats: CD4 TCRs covered the whole spike, strongest at regions 160-218 and 743-854.

Only in-frame clones appear in the TCRdb table, and some are missing; sequencing was by immunoSEQ multiplex PCR. The sample yields 90,000 to 95,000 clones, 70% to 90% seen once. CDR1 LNHDA and CDR2 SQIVND come from the germline V gene (reference sequence). The ends were cut back, 4 bases at V and 4 bases at J, with 16 bases in the middle. This CDR3 contains 15 residues. A remark on this clone: Its target is not known.

The material was peripheral blood, obtained on day 0 of AZD1222 vaccination. This chain uses TRBV19 with TRBJ1-1, with unresolved D. The receptor was isolated from an adult in good health. CDR3 nucleotides: TGTGCCAGTAGTACGGACGGGGATGGCGGCACTGAAGCTTTCTTT. It yields the protein CASSTDGDGGTEAFF.